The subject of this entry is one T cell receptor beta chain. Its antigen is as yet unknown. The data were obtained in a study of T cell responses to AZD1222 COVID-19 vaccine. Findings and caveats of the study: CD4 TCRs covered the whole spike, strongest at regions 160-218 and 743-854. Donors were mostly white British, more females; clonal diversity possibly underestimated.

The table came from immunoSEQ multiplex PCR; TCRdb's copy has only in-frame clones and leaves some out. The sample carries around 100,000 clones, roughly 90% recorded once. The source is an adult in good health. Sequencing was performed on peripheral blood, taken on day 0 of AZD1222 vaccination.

For the CDR3, the DNA is TGCGCCAGCCGGGGACAGCTGAACACCGGGGAGCTGTTTTTT. This sequence encodes CASRGQLNTGELFF. V usage is TRBV5-1 and J usage is TRBJ2-2, with TRBD1 matching 7 bases. Looked up from germline, CDR1 is SGHRS and CDR2 is YFSETQ. This CDR3 has 14 residues. Trimming at V came to 7 bases and at J to 1 base, leaving 4 bases not matched to a gene. The full variable domain, rest sourced from reference TRBV5-1 and TRBJ2-2, is KAGVTQTPRYLIKTRGQQVTLSCSPISGHRSVSWYQQTPGQGLQFLFEYFSETQRNKGNFPGRFSGRQFSNSRSEMNVSTLELGDSALYLCASRGQLNTGELFFGEGSRLTVL.